Listed here are 16 T cell receptor beta chains from one sample, sequenced in a study of T-cell memory formation after mild COVID-19. TCRdb redid the calling of the 5' RACE reads with MiXCR, one entry per CDR3 protein. In the table there are hundreds of thousands of distinct CDR3 sequences, 20% of which are singletons. Sequenced: PBMCs or a T cell subset sorted from them (not recorded which). All receptors derive from an adult woman who had mild COVID-19 (a few samples of this study predate the infection). Cell type and time point are not known.

The rearrangement joins TRBV5-1 to TRBJ1-2; TRBD1 matches 8 bases. CDR1 is SGHRS, CDR2 YFSETQ, per germline. This CDR3 is built from 15 residues. The trim removed 4 bases at V and 0 bases at J, leaving 5 bases unmatched. The CDR3, as DNA: TGCGCCAGCAGCCATCCGGACAGGGCTAACTATGGCTACACCTTC. This encodes CASSHPDRANYGYTF.

V usage is TRBV5-1 and J usage is TRBJ2-1; 10 nucleotides line up with TRBD2. Germline V gene lookup returns CDR1 SGHRS and CDR2 YFSETQ. The CDR3 loop spans 17 amino acids. V was clipped by 4 bases and J by 7 bases; unmatched bases: 14. The CDR3 DNA is TGCGCCAGCAGCCCAACGGTGGGAGCGGGAGGGCCGAATGAGCAGTTCTTC. It specifies CASSPTVGAGGPNEQFF.

The chain uses TRBV6-6 and TRBJ2-3; D not certain. This CDR3 is built from 13 residues. The germline gives CDR1 MNHNY, CDR2 SVGAGI (reference sequence). With 2 bases removed from V and 6 bases from J, the gap between germline ends came to 9 bases. CDR3 amino acids: CASSYISIDTQYF. CDR3 nucleotides: TGTGCCAGCAGTTACATTAGCATCGATACGCAGTATTTT.

This clonotype was counted many times. This sequence joins TRBV30 and TRBJ2-1, with 9 positions matching TRBD2. V lost 3 bases to trimming and J lost 8 bases; unmatched junction nucleotides: 11. The CDR3 is 15 residues long. CDR1 is GTSNPN and CDR2 is SVGIG in the germline V gene (reference sequence). The CDR3 nucleotides are TGTGCCTGGAGGACGAGGCGGGAGGGAAGGTATGAGCAGTTCTTC. Translating gives CAWRTRREGRYEQFF.

V and J are TRBV6-2 or TRBV6-3 and TRBJ2-7, with D perhaps matching TRBD2 (7 bases). Germline CDR1 reads MNHEY; CDR2 reads SVGEGT. The CDR3 consists of 11 residues. V gave up 7 bases and J gave up 11 bases, with 15 bases separating them. This CDR3 is CASKGGGAKYF. The CDR3 nucleotides read TGTGCCAGCAAGGGCGGGGGCGCAAAGTACTTC.

This clonotype was picked up a small number of times. The rearrangement uses TRBV7-8 and TRBJ2-1; 8 nucleotides agree with TRBD2. After removal of 5 bases from V and 5 bases from J, the junction contained 14 bases not matched to a gene. Germline values: CDR1 SGHVS, CDR2 FQNEAQ. The CDR3 has 17 amino acids. This CDR3 reads CASSHLASSGKDNEQFF. The CDR3 DNA is TGTGCCAGCAGCCACCTTGCAAGTAGCGGGAAAGACAATGAGCAGTTCTTC. Variable domain in full (rest from reference TRBV7-8 and TRBJ2-1): GAGVSQSPRYKVAKRGQDVALRCDPISGHVSLFWYQQALGQGPEFLTYFQNEAQLDKSGLPSDRFFAERPEGSVSTLKIQRTQQEDSAVYLCASSHLASSGKDNEQFFGPGTRLTVL.

This clonotype was seen more than once but under ten times. J is TRBJ2-7 and V is TRBV29-1, with D perhaps matching TRBD1 (6 bases). CDR3 length: 14 residues. Between the trimmed V and J ends, which lost 3 bases and 8 bases, there was a span of 20 bases. The germline gives CDR1 SQVTM, CDR2 ANQGSEA. This chain's CDR3 is CSVETGPGVGQQYF. DNA for the CDR3: TGCAGCGTTGAGACCGGGCCAGGGGTGGGCCAGCAGTACTTC.

The rearrangement uses TRBV4-1 and TRBJ1-2, with unresolved D. There are 15 residues in the CDR3. Trimming shortened V by 1 base and J by 4 bases, and 13 bases separated the two germline ends. Germline V CDR1 and CDR2: MGHRA, YSYEKL. The DNA of the CDR3 is TGCGCCAGCAGCCAAGCCGCAATTTCCATCTATGGCTACACCTTC. Translated, it gives CASSQAAISIYGYTF.

This clonotype was found a few times. This rearrangement joins TRBV4-2 to TRBJ2-5; TRBD1 matches at 7 bases. Unmatched junction bases numbered 5, after V lost 0 bases and J lost 4 bases. The CDR3 is 15 amino acids. Germline CDR1 LGHNA, CDR2 YNFKEQ. The CDR3 DNA sequence: TGTGCCAGCAGCCAAGACAGGGGGTTTTCAGAGACCCAGTACTTC. It codes for CASSQDRGFSETQYF.

This clonotype was picked up a small number of times. The J gene is TRBJ2-1, the V gene TRBV27, with TRBD1 identical over 8 bases. With V trimmed by 4 bases and J by 3 bases, 5 bases remained unmatched. The CDR3 is 15 residues long. Looked up from germline, CDR1 is MNHEY and CDR2 is SMNVEV (reference sequence). CDR3 nucleotide sequence: TGTGCCAGCAGTTCCGGACAGGGCTACTACAATGAGCAGTTCTTC. Its protein is CASSSGQGYYNEQFF.

V and J are TRBV11-2 and TRBJ2-2; weak D call: TRBD2 (5 bases). Germline CDR1 is SGHAT and CDR2 is FQNNGV. Trimming took off 8 bases at V and 5 bases at J, with 12 bases between the two ends. The CDR3 is 13 amino acids. CDR3 region: CASGRIGTGELFF. CDR3 sequence (DNA): TGTGCCAGCGGGAGAATCGGGACCGGGGAGCTGTTTTTT.

The chain links TRBV18 to TRBJ1-1; D not certain. The V gene's germline CDR1 is KGHSH and CDR2 LQKENI. The CDR3 consists of 16 residues. The ends were cut back, 3 bases at V and 1 base at J, with 15 bases in the middle. This CDR3 reads CASSPEKAPGNTEAFF. CDR3 coding DNA: TGTGCCAGCTCACCCGAAAAGGCCCCGGGGAACACTGAAGCTTTCTTT. Using reference TRBV18 and TRBJ1-1 for the parts outside the CDR3, the full variable domain is NAGVMQNPRHLVRRRGQEARLRCSPMKGHSHVYWYRQLPEEGLKFMVYLQKENIIDESGMPKERFSAEFPKEGPSILRIQQVVRGDSAAYFCASSPEKAPGNTEAFFGQGTRLTVV.

This clonotype was detected only a few times. This chain connects TRBV12-3 or TRBV12-4 to TRBJ1-2, with 8 bases identical to TRBD1. J lost 8 bases, V lost 5 bases, and 1 base had no gene match. This CDR3 is 11 amino acids long. The CDR3 DNA sequence: TGTGCCAGCAGTACAGGGGGAGGCTACACCTTC. This translates into CASSTGGGYTF.

The rearrangement joins TRBV6-5 to TRBJ1-6; D not certain. This CDR3 contains 15 residues. Trimming stripped 3 bases from V and 4 bases from J, with 10 bases between. The germline V gene encodes CDR1 MNHEY and CDR2 SVGAGI. CDR3 nucleotide sequence: TGTGCCAGCAGTTATTGGGCCGATTATAATTCACCCCTCCACTTT. Protein sequence: CASSYWADYNSPLHF.

CDR3 in amino acids: CASSLEVSYGYTF. CDR3 DNA: TGTGCCAGCAGTTTAGAGGTCAGCTATGGCTACACCTTC. This rearrangement joins TRBV12-3 or TRBV12-4 to TRBJ1-2, with D unclear. V lost 1 base and J 4 bases, leaving 7 bases between the germline ends. The CDR3 spans 13 residues.

This clonotype has just one count. The CDR3 DNA reads TGCAGTGCTAGAGTAGGGTCTAATTCACCCCTCCACTTT. Protein product: CSARVGSNSPLHF. V is TRBV20-1 and J is TRBJ1-6, with D uncertain. Trimming cost V 1 base and J 6 bases, with 7 bases left between them. The CDR3 totals 13 residues. Germline V lookup: CDR1 DFQATT, CDR2 SNEGSKA (reference sequence).